Listed below are T cell receptor beta chains from one sample, sequenced in a study of blood T cell repertoires in COVID-19. Sequencing used immunoSEQ multiplex PCR; TCRdb keeps in-frame clones, though not all of them. The sample lists more than 300,000 clones; around 91% were seen once. Sequences were obtained from peripheral blood. The receptors stem from a woman aged 18-29 years who had recovered from COVID-19. Both conserved end residues are part of each CDR3. D genes are given only for firm matches. The size of a clone is reported for some rows only, either as once, few or many, or as a class for expanded clones.

V gene	J gene	clone size	D gene	CDR3 DNA	CDR3 protein
TRBV4-3	TRBJ2-2	once	.	TGCGCCAGCAGCCAAGTCTGGAACACCGGGGAGCTGTTTTTT	CASSQVWNTGELFF
TRBV7-2	TRBJ1-1	.	.	TGTGCCAGCAGCTTACTCAGGGAGGCTGAAGCTTTCTTT	CASSLLREAEAFF
TRBV10-1	TRBJ2-1	.	.	TGCGCCAGCAGTGAAGGAGGATGGGACAATGAGCAGTTCTTC	CASSEGGWDNEQFF
TRBV7-9	TRBJ1-2	few	TRBD1	TGTGCCAGCCTAGCCGGGACAGGAAACTATGGCTACACCTTC	CASLAGTGNYGYTF
TRBV5-8	TRBJ2-5	.	TRBD1	TGTGCCAGCAGCCGCGACAGGGGTAAAGAGACCCAGTACTTC	CASSRDRGKETQYF
TRBV7-9	TRBJ1-1	.	.	TGTGCCAGCAGCTCCCTGGACAGAGACAACACTGAAGCTTTCTTT	CASSSLDRDNTEAFF
TRBV18	TRBJ1-3	.	.	TGTGCCAGCTCACCACCATCCCACAGGGACTCTGGAAACACCATATATTTT	CASSPPSHRDSGNTIYF
TRBV9	TRBJ2-2	.	TRBD2	TGTGCCAGCAGCGTCCCGGACCGTCTAGCGGGCGGCGGCACCGGGGAGCTGTTTTTT	CASSVPDRLAGGGTGELFF
TRBV21-1	TRBJ1-2	.	.	TGTGCCAGCACGAGGAAAGCTAACTATGGCTACACCTTC	CASTRKANYGYTF
TRBV4-3	TRBJ1-2	.	.	TGCGCCAGCAGCTCAGAGGGAAACTATGGCTACACCTTC	CASSSEGNYGYTF
TRBV19	TRBJ1-2	.	.	TGTGCCAGTAGTACAGGAATTAACTATGGCTACACCTTC	CASSTGINYGYTF
TRBV4-3	TRBJ2-1	.	TRBD2	TGCGCCAGCAGCCAAGATCCCGTGGGGAGCGGGAGATCAGGTGAGCAGTTCTTC	CASSQDPVGSGRSGEQFF
TRBV11-2	TRBJ2-2	.	TRBD1	TGTGCCAGCCGAGGGATTGAGCAGGGGGCGATCGGGGAGCTGTTTTTT	CASRGIEQGAIGELFF
TRBV18	TRBJ2-1	.	.	TGTGCCAGTCGGGGTAGCTCCTACAATGAGCAGTTCTTC	CASRGSSYNEQFF
TRBV16	TRBJ1-2	.	.	TGTGCCAGCAGCCAAGGTGGAGTGGGTGGCTACACCTTC	CASSQGGVGGYTF
TRBV5-4	TRBJ2-5	once	TRBD2	TGTGCCAGCAGCTTAGGCCTAGCGGGAGAGACCCAGTACTTC	CASSLGLAGETQYF
TRBV19	TRBJ1-2	.	TRBD1	TGTGCCAGTAGTACCCAGACAGGGTTTTCTAACTATGGCTACACCTTC	CASSTQTGFSNYGYTF
TRBV6-2/TRBV6-3	TRBJ2-1	.	.	TGTGCCAGCAGTTCAACCGCCCCCAGCGGCCCCTACAATGAGCAGTTCTTC	CASSSTAPSGPYNEQFF
TRBV5-1	TRBJ1-1	.	.	TGCGCCAGCAGTCTTGGGTCAGGGAACACTGAAGCTTTCTTT	CASSLGSGNTEAFF
TRBV19	TRBJ2-1	.	TRBD1	TGTGCCAGTAGTCCTGACAGGGGGCGAACGTACAATGAGCAGTTCTTC	CASSPDRGRTYNEQFF
TRBV28	TRBJ1-2	.	.	TGTGCCAGCAGTTTCAGGGGCTACACCTTC	CASSFRGYTF
TRBV27	TRBJ2-5	.	TRBD1	TGTGCCAGCAGACGTGGACAGGGGACGGTGGAGACCCAGTACTTC	CASRRGQGTVETQYF
TRBV6-2/TRBV6-3	TRBJ1-5	few	.	TGTGCCAGCAGTTACTGGCCCAGGGCCCTCCAAGATCGGCCCCAGCATTTT	CASSYWPRALQDRPQHF
TRBV29-1	TRBJ1-3	.	.	TGCAGCGTCGACGACAGACCCTCTGGAAACACCATATATTTT	CSVDDRPSGNTIYF
TRBV5-8	TRBJ2-1	.	.	TGTGCCAGCAGCTCCAGGGATCCCATCTACAATGAGCAGTTCTTC	CASSSRDPIYNEQFF
TRBV18	TRBJ2-5	.	.	TGTGCCAGCTCACTTTGGCGGTCGGAGACCCAGTACTTC	CASSLWRSETQYF
TRBV12-3/TRBV12-4	TRBJ1-1	.	.	TGTGCCGTTGGACAGACGATGAACACTGAAGCTTTCTTT	CAVGQTMNTEAFF
TRBV6-2/TRBV6-3	TRBJ1-2	.	.	TGTGCCAGCAGTTACGTTGACAGGATCTATGGCTACACCTTC	CASSYVDRIYGYTF
TRBV10-1	TRBJ2-2	.	TRBD2	TGCGCCAGCAGTGATCGCGGGGGGAACACCGGGGAGCTGTTTTTT	CASSDRGGNTGELFF
TRBV5-1	TRBJ2-1	once	TRBD2	TGCGCCAGCACCCCAAAACTAGCGGGAGACGACTACAATGAGCAGTTCTTC	CASTPKLAGDDYNEQFF
TRBV12-3/TRBV12-4	TRBJ2-1	.	.	TGTGCCAGCACCTTTAGGGAGTTTCTTCAGTTCTTC	CASTFREFLQFF
TRBV7-8	TRBJ2-3	.	TRBD2	TGTGCCAGCAGTGGGCTAGCGGGATACTCCACAGATACGCAGTATTTT	CASSGLAGYSTDTQYF
TRBV29-1	TRBJ1-1	.	.	TGCAGCGTTGAAGGCGTGCGGGGGTTTGAAGCTTTCTTT	CSVEGVRGFEAFF
TRBV5-5	TRBJ2-5	.	.	TGTGCCAGCAGCGTAGTTGAAGAGACCCAGTACTTC	CASSVVEETQYF
TRBV9	TRBJ2-3	.	.	TGTGCCAGCAGCCCGCCGGGACAAGATACGCAGTATTTT	CASSPPGQDTQYF
TRBV20-1	TRBJ1-2	.	.	TGCAGTGCTAAGGGGTACTATGGCTACACCTTC	CSAKGYYGYTF
TRBV5-1	TRBJ1-1	.	TRBD1	TGCGCCAGCATAGGGGACAGGTTTAGTGAAGCTTTCTTT	CASIGDRFSEAFF
TRBV30	TRBJ1-3	.	.	TGTGCCTGGAGTGTACCCAGGATCTCTGGAAACACCATATATTTT	CAWSVPRISGNTIYF
TRBV7-9	TRBJ1-1	.	.	TGTGCCAGCAGCTTTCGGGAGGGAGGCACTGAAGCTTTCTTT	CASSFREGGTEAFF
TRBV5-6	TRBJ1-2	.	.	TGTGCCAGCAGCCTGGTGCGGGGGACTAACTATGGCTACACCTTC	CASSLVRGTNYGYTF
TRBV7-9	TRBJ1-3	few	.	TGTGCCAGCAGCGTGGGGGCTGGTGGAAACACCATATATTTT	CASSVGAGGNTIYF
TRBV11-2	TRBJ2-5	.	TRBD2	TGTGCCAGCAGCTTGGGACTAGCGGGAGGAGAGACCCAGTACTTC	CASSLGLAGGETQYF
TRBV24-1	TRBJ2-5	.	.	TGTGCCACCAGTGATTCGGACCAAGAGACCCAGTACTTC	CATSDSDQETQYF
TRBV29-1	TRBJ1-3	.	.	TGCAGCGTTGCTCGGGGAAACACCATATATTTT	CSVARGNTIYF
TRBV10-3	TRBJ1-2	few	.	TGTGCCATCAGATATTCGACAGACCCCTATGGCTACACCTTC	CAIRYSTDPYGYTF
TRBV5-5	TRBJ1-2	.	.	TGTGCCAGCAGCTTGAACCCCGACAGTTACTATGGCTACACCTTC	CASSLNPDSYYGYTF
TRBV5-1	TRBJ2-1	.	.	TGCGCCAGCAAGTCGAGCTCCTACAATGAGCAGTTCTTC	CASKSSSYNEQFF
TRBV7-2	TRBJ2-5	.	TRBD2	TGTGCCAGCAGCCCCGGACTAGCGGGAGTGGCTACAGAGACCCAGTACTTC	CASSPGLAGVATETQYF
TRBV5-1	TRBJ2-1	.	TRBD2	TGCGCCAGCAGCTTGGGAGGAGGAGCGGGAGTTGATGAGCAGTTCTTC	CASSLGGGAGVDEQFF
TRBV24-1	TRBJ1-2	.	TRBD1	TGTGCCACCAGTGACCCGGGACAGGGATATGGCTACACCTTC	CATSDPGQGYGYTF
TRBV18	TRBJ1-2	.	TRBD1	TGTGCCAGCTCAGAGTACAGGGGAGCTAACTATGGCTACACCTTC	CASSEYRGANYGYTF
TRBV7-2	TRBJ2-3	.	TRBD2	TGTGCCAGCAGCTTAAGCGGGAGGAGCACAGATACGCAGTATTTT	CASSLSGRSTDTQYF
TRBV7-9	TRBJ1-2	.	.	TGTGCCAGCAGCACCAGTGTAGCCTATGGCTACACCTTC	CASSTSVAYGYTF
TRBV5-1	TRBJ1-4	.	.	TGCGCCAGCAGCCCCGTACCTCTACAGGGTACTAATGAAAAACTGTTTTTT	CASSPVPLQGTNEKLFF
TRBV25-1	TRBJ1-1	.	.	TGTGCCAGCACCCCTTCGATCTGGATTCAGGCTCCTGAAGCTTTCTTT	CASTPSIWIQAPEAFF
TRBV24-1	TRBJ2-1	.	TRBD2	TGTGCCACCAGTGATTTGTCGGGACTAGCGGCCCACGGTGAGCAGTTCTTC	CATSDLSGLAAHGEQFF
TRBV10-3	TRBJ1-2	.	.	TGTGCCATCAGTGGGAACTACAGGGTTGGCTATGGCTACACCTTC	CAISGNYRVGYGYTF
TRBV14	TRBJ1-2	.	.	TGTGCCAGCAGCCAAGAATGGTTCGGCTATGGCTACACCTTC	CASSQEWFGYGYTF